This record concerns one T cell receptor beta chain sequence. Antigen specificity is unknown. This CDR3 is built from 14 residues. Germline V lookup: CDR1 KGHDR, CDR2 SFDVKD. Trimming cost V 8 bases and J 7 bases; bases outside gene matches: 9. These data belong to a study of T-cell reconstitution after alpha-beta-depleted transplantation in children. Overall study results and limits: For some patients, TCRbeta diversity was high at day 60 because of recipient T cells and thymic progenitors that survived.

The library targeted TCRbeta and was prepared with unique molecular identifiers. TCRdb ran MiXCR on the PCR reads and lists one entry per CDR3 protein. The table lists around 250,000 distinct CDR3 sequences, roughly 24% of them singletons, with roughly 2.7% in the top ten. Sample: PBMCs, taken before TCRalphabeta/CD19-depleted stem cell transplant. This chain links TRBV24-1 with TRBJ2-1; 8 bases line up with TRBD2. This TCR derives from a girl between 2 and 10 years old with Fanconi anemia, due to receive a stem cell transplant. CDR3 coding DNA: TGTGCCACCACAACAAGCGGGGGTAGTAATGAGCAGTTCTTC. It encodes CATTTSGGSNEQFF.